A selection of T cell receptor beta chains follows, all from one sample in a study of T cell changes during pregnancy in multiple sclerosis. Measured with immunoSEQ multiplex PCR; TCRdb has only the in-frame clones, and not every one. Counted here are just under 45,000 clones, 92% occurring once; the ten biggest clones make up about 0.73%. The source material was CD4+ T cells from peripheral blood mononuclear cells, sampled in the first trimester of pregnancy. The receptor set was obtained from a female donor with multiple sclerosis, enrolled in a pregnancy study. The CDR3 runs from the conserved cysteine through the conserved F or W. Fields, in order: clone size, D gene, J gene, V gene, CDR3 DNA, CDR3 protein. The D gene is left open where the match is weak. Where a row states a size, it is once, few, many or the class of an expanded clone; other rows omit it.

once	TRBD1	TRBJ2-6	TRBV28	TGTGCCAGCAAAACAGGGGGGTCTGGGGCCAACGTCCTGACTTTC	CASKTGGSGANVLTF
-	TRBD1	TRBJ2-1	TRBV5-4	TGTGCCAGCAGTTCCGAGGGGGCGAACTACAATGAGCAGTTCTTC	CASSSEGANYNEQFF
-	TRBD2	TRBJ2-1	TRBV7-9	TGTGCCAGCAGCAGAACTAGCGGGGCCTACAATGAGCAGTTCTTC	CASSRTSGAYNEQFF
-	TRBD2	TRBJ2-5	TRBV19	TGTGCCAGTAGTTTAGGGACTAGCCCAGAGACCCAGTACTTC	CASSLGTSPETQYF
-	-	TRBJ2-5	TRBV5-6	TGTGCCAGCAGCTCCGCGGCATTGGCGAAGGAGACCCAGTACTTC	CASSSAALAKETQYF
-	TRBD1	TRBJ1-2	TRBV18	TGTGCCAGCTCACCATCGTCAGGGGGGCGTGATGGCTACACCTTC	CASSPSSGGRDGYTF
-	-	TRBJ2-4	TRBV7-3	TGTGCCAGCAGCTCTCTACAGCGGCTAGCCAAAAACATTCAGTACTTC	CASSSLQRLAKNIQYF
-	-	TRBJ2-2	TRBV27	TGTGCCAGCAGTTTAGAGGGCTTCGACACCGGGGAGCTGTTTTTT	CASSLEGFDTGELFF
-	-	TRBJ2-7	TRBV9	TGTGCCAGCAGCGTTTCAGGGGGAGGCTACGAGCAGTACTTC	CASSVSGGGYEQYF
-	TRBD1	TRBJ2-1	TRBV7-8	TGTGCCAGCAGCCGCCGGGACAGGGACTACAATGAGCAGTTCTTC	CASSRRDRDYNEQFF
-	TRBD2	TRBJ2-3	TRBV6-4	TGTGCCAGCAAACAACTAGCGGATACGCAGTATTTT	CASKQLADTQYF
-	-	TRBJ2-5	TRBV29-1	TGCAGCGTTGGTTTCGCGTCCCAAGAGACCCAGTACTTC	CSVGFASQETQYF
-	-	TRBJ2-1	TRBV28	TGTGCCAGCAGCCCAGGACACTCCTACAATGAGCAGTTCTTC	CASSPGHSYNEQFF
-	TRBD1	TRBJ2-7	TRBV6-6	TGTGCCAGCAGTTACAGCATCGGACAGGGGATGAACGAGCAGTACTTC	CASSYSIGQGMNEQYF
-	-	TRBJ2-4	TRBV10-3	TGTGCCATCAGTGAACAGGCCCTAGCCAAAAACATTCAGTACTTC	CAISEQALAKNIQYF
-	-	TRBJ2-3	TRBV5-6	TGTGCCAGCAGCTTGGGAGAGCTGCGGCTTAGCACAGATACGCAGTATTTT	CASSLGELRLSTDTQYF
-	-	TRBJ2-7	TRBV4-3	TGCGCCAGCAGCCTAACTCTGAGCATCTCGTACGAGCAGTACTTC	CASSLTLSISYEQYF
-	TRBD2	TRBJ2-2	TRBV19	TGTGCCAGTAGTATAGGAGCGGGAGGAGGTACCGGGGAGCTGTTTTTT	CASSIGAGGGTGELFF
-	TRBD1	TRBJ2-1	TRBV18	TGTGCCAGCTCATCAGGACAGGGTAGTAACAATGAGCAGTTCTTC	CASSSGQGSNNEQFF
-	-	TRBJ2-2	TRBV4-1	TGCGCCAGCAGCCCCCTGGGGCTAGGGCCCGGGGAGCTGTTTTTT	CASSPLGLGPGELFF
-	-	TRBJ2-4	TRBV4-3	TGCGCCAGCAGCCAAGAGCTAAGAGGATTAGACATTCAGTACTTC	CASSQELRGLDIQYF
-	TRBD1	TRBJ1-4	TRBV5-6	TGTGCCAGCAGCGTAAACAGGGGGCCGACTAATGAAAAACTGTTTTTT	CASSVNRGPTNEKLFF
-	-	TRBJ2-7	TRBV28	TGTGCCAGCAGTTACGGTGATAGCTCCTACGAGCAGTACTTC	CASSYGDSSYEQYF
-	-	TRBJ1-5	TRBV19	TGTGCCAGTAGTATAGAGCGCCCTACGGGCAATCAGCCCCAGCATTTT	CASSIERPTGNQPQHF
-	TRBD1	TRBJ2-1	TRBV19	TGTGCCAGTAGTGGGGGACAGAGCTACAATGAGCAGTTCTTC	CASSGGQSYNEQFF
-	TRBD2	TRBJ2-1	TRBV19	TGTGCCAGTAGGAGGAGGGGTGATAGCGGGAGCTTTAACAATGAGCAGTTCTTC	CASRRRGDSGSFNNEQFF
-	-	TRBJ1-3	TRBV19	TGTGCCAGTCAAACAGGGAGCTCTGGAAACACCATATATTTT	CASQTGSSGNTIYF
-	-	TRBJ2-7	TRBV5-1	TGCGCCAGCAGCCCGGACAGTTTCTACGAGCAGTACTTC	CASSPDSFYEQYF
once	-	TRBJ2-2	TRBV4-2	TGTGCCAGCAGCCAGAGGCGGGGCACCGGGGAGCTGTTTTTT	CASSQRRGTGELFF
-	TRBD1	TRBJ2-1	TRBV5-6	TGTGCCAGCAGCTATGACAGGGTCCATGAGCAGTTCTTC	CASSYDRVHEQFF
once	TRBD2	TRBJ2-2	TRBV27	TGTGCCAGCAGAAACTCTCCGGGACTAGCGTCCGGGGAGCTGTTTTTT	CASRNSPGLASGELFF
-	TRBD1	TRBJ2-5	TRBV5-3	TGTGCCAGAACCAGGGGACAGGGGCAAGAGACCCAGTACTTC	CARTRGQGQETQYF
once	-	TRBJ1-3	TRBV5-8	TGTGCCAGCAGCTCCCAGTGGTCTGGAAACACCATATATTTT	CASSSQWSGNTIYF
-	-	TRBJ1-2	TRBV11-2	TGTGCCAGCAGCTTTACCTACAGTGGAAGCTATGGCTACACCTTC	CASSFTYSGSYGYTF
once	-	TRBJ2-2	TRBV2	TGTGCCAGCGGGAGGAGAGACACCGGGGAGCTGTTTTTT	CASGRRDTGELFF
-	TRBD2	TRBJ2-1	TRBV18	TGTGCCAGCTCACCACTTTCGACTAGCGGAGCATACAATGAGCAGTTCTTC	CASSPLSTSGAYNEQFF